The entry below describes one TCR beta chain. No glioblastoma patient carried an isocitrate dehydrogenase mutation. These data originate in a study of glioma-infiltrating T cells after dendritic cell vaccination. Input was 2 ug genomic DNA, or all available if less. Clones were read by immunoSEQ multiplex PCR, and TCRdb kept only the in-frame ones, dropping some. The table lists under 100,000 clones, roughly 84% of them singletons. The CDR3 sequence is 13 residues long. V lost 5 bases to trimming and J lost 5 bases; unmatched junction nucleotides: 3. Per the germline V gene, CDR1 is SEHNR and CDR2 is FQNEAQ (reference sequence).

This specimen was blood, taken before dendritic cell vaccination. The V gene is TRBV7-9, the J gene TRBJ1-2; 9 bases agree with TRBD1. The sequence was collected from a human donor with glioblastoma. CDR3: CASSAQGAYGYTF. DNA for the CDR3: TGTGCCAGCAGCGCACAGGGGGCGTATGGCTACACCTTC.